This T cell receptor (beta chain) came from a study of CD8+ T cells in alopecia areata. Study information: Female C3H/HeJ recipients aged roughly 7-11 weeks got skin from C3H/HeJ graft donors aged about 6-12 months that had spontaneous alopecia.

This clone was seen ten or more times. Its antigen is currently unknown. Germline and genes here are mouse. Sequencing ends 4 residues short of the CDR3 end; the germline J gene provides the rest. Other DNA sequences from this sample encode an identical CDR3 as well. Whole-study findings and limits: Sequencing of scalp samples also captures resident alphabeta T cells of normal skin. Clonality was higher in lesional than normal scalp, especially in alopecia totalis/universalis.

Germline values: CDR1 LGHNA, CDR2 YNLKQL (reference sequence). This CDR3 region has 14 residues. It was cDNA, reverse transcribed from extracted RNA, that served as the sequencing template. Data came from immunoSEQ multiplex PCR; TCRdb stores just in-frame clones and leaves some out. The sample has about 6,000 clones, none seen only once. Researchers sorted pooled cutaneous lymph node cells on the basis of CD4, CD8alpha, NKG2D, NKG2ACE and other markers. The sample comprised CD8+ T cells sorted from a lymph node. The clonotype comes from a C3H/HeJ mouse with alopecia areata. The mice in this strain carry MHC haplotype H2-k. V gene TRBV5 combines with J gene TRBJ2-1; TRBD2 matches 10 bases. The sequenced CDR3 bases are TGTGCCAGCAGCCCTCACTGGGGGGGGGCT. It translates to CASSPHWGGA. The entire CDR3 reads CASSPHWGGAEQFF.